This TCR beta chain was observed in a study of early T cells in non-severe SARS-CoV-2 infection. Study in general: Sequencing of bulk RNA from unsorted whole blood was done, without chain pairing.

General study results and limits: CD4 and private specificities were missed by VDJdb matching, which favored anti-spike CD8 responses.

Attachment of unique molecular identifiers was made to individual cDNA molecules. MiXCR was run by TCRdb on the 5' RACE reads, yielding one entry per CDR3 protein. The sample has roughly 32,000 distinct CDR3 sequences; under 7.5% are singletons. Trimming took off 3 bases at V and 1 base at J, with 6 bases between the two ends. This CDR3 is 12 amino acids long. CDR1 is DFQATT and CDR2 is SNEGSKA in the germline V gene (reference sequence). This clonotype was found many times. Its antigen is not identified. This receptor was taken from an adult who was a healthcare worker with PCR-confirmed SARS-CoV-2 infection or an uninfected control (not recorded which). The sequenced sample consisted of whole blood. The gene calls are TRBV20-1 and TRBJ1-1; D unresolved. CDR3 in amino acids: CSARPPNTEAFF. CDR3 coding DNA: TGCAGTGCTAGGCCCCCGAACACTGAAGCTTTCTTT.